Below are 32 T cell receptor beta chains sequenced from a single sample in a study of T cells in Graves' hyperthyroidism and ophthalmopathy. Amplification targeted TCR beta CDR3 regions from RNA transcripts. RT-PCR in the first round (using the HTBI primer set) targeted the TCR CDR3. MiXCR, run by TCRdb on the multiplex PCR reads, gives a single entry per CDR3 protein. The repertoire consists of approximately 620,000 distinct CDR3 sequences, with roughly a sixth occurring once and the leading ten covering approximately 3.5%. The sequencing input was blood. The source is a woman in her thirties or forties with Graves' ophthalmopathy.

This clonotype was detected ten times or more. The rearrangement joins TRBV7-8 to TRBJ1-6; weak D call: TRBD1 (5 bases). The V end lost 3 bases, the J end lost 6 bases, and 9 bases lay between the germline ends. The CDR3 totals 14 residues. Germline V gives CDR1 SGHVS, CDR2 FQNEAQ. DNA of the CDR3: TGTGCCAGCAGCTTGGGGGGGACTAATTCACCCCTCCACTTT. It codes for CASSLGGTNSPLHF.

The chain employs TRBV5-1 and TRBJ2-3; 10 nucleotides line up with TRBD2. In germline, CDR1 is SGHRS, CDR2 YFSETQ. This CDR3 spans 16 amino acids. J was trimmed by 14 bases and V by 4 bases; bases with no gene match: 19. CDR3 DNA sequence: TGCGCCAGCAGCGTCTCCGGGACTAGCGACCGCAGGCCGCGGTATTTT. This sequence encodes CASSVSGTSDRRPRYF.

Concerning this clonotype itself: The conserved phenylalanine or tryptophan is not found at the CDR3 terminus, so this likely reflects a read error. The chain recombines TRBV28 with TRBJ1-2, with D tentatively TRBD1 (6 bases). V lost 6 bases to trimming and J lost 7 bases, with 12 bases between them. This CDR3 region has 12 residues. Germline loops: CDR1 MDHEN, CDR2 SYDVKM. CDR3 DNA: TGTGCCAGCAGGACAGGAGGGTCTGGCTACACCCTC. It translates to CASRTGGSGYTL.

This clonotype was seen repeatedly, ten times or more. The chain is built from TRBV2 and TRBJ1-2; D unresolved. Germline V gene sequence: CDR1 SNHLY, CDR2 FYNNEI. V lost 3 bases and J lost 4, with 12 bases in between. The CDR3 is 14 amino acids. CDR3 region: CASSEWGIGYGYTF. CDR3 bases: TGTGCCAGCAGTGAGTGGGGAATCGGCTATGGCTACACCTTC.

The V gene is TRBV7-9, the J gene TRBJ2-5; 7 positions agree with TRBD2. The V segment lost 7 bases and the J segment 5 bases; nucleotides outside the gene matches: 16. The CDR3 covers 16 residues. Germline V gene sequence: CDR1 SEHNR, CDR2 FQNEAQ (reference sequence). Written as DNA, the CDR3 is TGTGCCAGCACTCTATCCGGGGACCGGGGGGTGGAGACCCAGTACTTC. It specifies CASTLSGDRGVETQYF.

The sample holds one count of this clonotype. A much larger clone sits a single nucleotide away, making a read error possible. This rearrangement joins TRBV7-2 to TRBJ2-1, with 10 bases identical to TRBD2. The tail of the sequence fits TRBJ2-7 better, so the J call may be wrong. Germline CDR1 SGHTA, CDR2 FQGNSA. The CDR3 sequence is 16 residues long. The CDR3 sequence: CASSSSGTSAFNEQYF. DNA for the CDR3: TGTGCCAGCAGCTCGAGCGGGACTAGCGCTTTCAATGAGCAGTACTTC.

This clonotype was recorded at least ten times. The V call is TRBV5-1, the J call TRBJ2-3; 9 positions agree with TRBD2. V lost 4 bases, J lost 5 bases, and 5 bases stayed unmatched. The CDR3 consists of 14 residues. Germline values: CDR1 SGHRS, CDR2 YFSETQ. The CDR3 DNA follows: TGCGCCAGCAGCGCGGGAGGGCCTATAGATACGCAGTATTTT. Protein: CASSAGGPIDTQYF.

V and J are TRBV19 and TRBJ2-7; TRBD1 agrees at 9 bases. V lost 3 bases, J lost 2 bases, and 5 bases stayed unmatched. The germline CDR1 and CDR2 sequences are LNHDA and SQIVND (reference sequence). This CDR3 is 15 amino acids long. The CDR3 DNA follows: TGTGCCAGTAGTATGGGGACAGGGATAACCTACGAGCAGTACTTC. Encoded protein: CASSMGTGITYEQYF.

This chain joins TRBV5-4 and TRBJ2-3; no reliable D call. CDR3 length: 14 amino acids. Germline CDR1 and CDR2: SGHNT and YYREEE (reference sequence). The V and J ends lost 4 bases and 4 bases respectively, with 13 bases between them. CDR3 DNA sequence: TGTGCCAGCAGCGATGGGCCAGCCCCAGATACGCAGTATTTT. As protein: CASSDGPAPDTQYF.

This clonotype showed up just a few times. The chain is built from TRBV19 and TRBJ2-5; D is unresolved. The CDR3 has 14 amino acids. V lost 6 bases to trimming and J lost 5 bases, with 16 bases between them. Germline V gene lookup returns CDR1 LNHDA and CDR2 SQIVND (reference sequence). CDR3 region: CASRDLGYGETQYF. CDR3 coding DNA: TGTGCCAGTAGAGATCTCGGGTACGGGGAGACCCAGTACTTC.

The CDR3, as DNA: TGTGCCAGCAGTTACAGGGGTACTGGAAACACCATATATTTT. Protein: CASSYRGTGNTIYF. The J gene is TRBJ1-3, the V gene TRBV6-5; TRBD1 is a possible D gene (5 bases). This CDR3 is 14 amino acids long. CDR1 is MNHEY and CDR2 is SVGAGI in the germline V gene. Between the trimmed V and J ends, which lost 2 bases and 2 bases, there was a span of 7 bases.

In its sample, this clonotype was seen once. A much larger clone is a single base away; this may be a read error. This chain joins TRBV12-3 or TRBV12-4 and TRBJ1-5; tentative D call: TRBD1 (6 bases). The CDR3 is 13 amino acids. In DNA form, the CDR3 reads TGTGCCAGTAGGGACACGTGGAATCAGCCCCACCATTTT. Translated, it gives CASRDTWNQPHHF.

This sequence joins TRBV18 and TRBJ1-4, with 8 bases lining up with TRBD1. Trimming cost V 3 bases and J 8 bases; bases outside gene matches: 2. This CDR3 has 13 residues. Looked up from germline, CDR1 is KGHSH and CDR2 is LQKENI. The CDR3 is CASSPDREEKLFF. The DNA for the CDR3 is TGTGCCAGCTCACCGGACAGGGAGGAAAAACTGTTTTTT.

The chain joins TRBV11-2 to TRBJ2-1; weak D call: TRBD2 (5 bases). From germline, CDR1 is SGHAT and CDR2 FQNNGV. Trimming took 5 bases from V and 4 from J, leaving 12 bases between them. The CDR3 is 14 residues long. The DNA for the CDR3 is TGTGCCAGCAGCCGACTGAGGGATTACAATGAGCAGTTCTTC. The encoded protein is CASSRLRDYNEQFF.

The sample holds many counts of this clonotype. The rearrangement links TRBV28 to TRBJ2-7; possible D gene TRBD1, 6 bases. V shed 6 bases and J shed 0 bases, with 12 bases lying between them. The germline CDR1 and CDR2 sequences are MDHEN and SYDVKM. This CDR3 region has 14 residues. The CDR3 loop is CASSRDTSSYEQYF. The CDR3 region has the DNA TGTGCCAGCAGCCGGGACACCTCCTCCTACGAGCAGTACTTC. Supplemented by reference TRBV28 and TRBJ2-7, the full variable domain reads DVKVTQSSRYLVKRTGEKVFLECVQDMDHENMFWYRQDPGLGLRLIYFSYDVKMKEKGDIPEGYSVSREKKERFSLILESASTNQTSMYLCASSRDTSSYEQYFGPGTRLTVT.

Many counts were recorded for this clonotype. The chain links TRBV12-3 or TRBV12-4 to TRBJ1-3; maybe TRBD1 (5 bases). V was shortened by 5 bases and J by 3 bases, with 17 bases between the two germline ends. CDR3 length: 16 residues. CDR3 residues: CASSLGHFRSGNTIYF. The CDR3 coding sequence is TGTGCCAGCAGTCTCGGACACTTTCGAAGTGGAAACACCATATATTTT.

The CDR3 region has the DNA TGTGCCAGCAGCTTAGCCGGGACAGGGGGTTTCGAGCAGTACTTC. Translation: CASSLAGTGGFEQYF. This rearrangement joins TRBV7-6 to TRBJ2-7, with 11 bases fitting TRBD1. The CDR3 length is 15 residues. Germline assignment: CDR1 SGHVS and CDR2 FNYEAQ. V shed 0 bases, J shed 6 bases, and the junction held 4 bases outside the gene matches.

The table lists this clonotype with many counts. This chain connects TRBV11-2 to TRBJ2-2, with 8 bases that match TRBD2. The CDR3 is made up of 17 amino acids. J gave up 1 base and V 0 bases, and 4 bases lay outside the gene matches. Germline CDR1 is SGHAT and CDR2 is FQNNGV. The CDR3 loop is CASSLDVSGENTGELFF. The CDR3 nucleotides read TGTGCCAGCAGCTTAGATGTTAGCGGGGAGAACACCGGGGAGCTGTTTTTT.

With regard to this clonotype: Mismatch with germline at one junction end may stem from a read error. CDR3: CASSLGQLISGNTVYF. The CDR3 region has the DNA TGTGCCAGCAGCCTCGGACAGCTTATCTCTGGAAACACCGTATATTTT. V is TRBV6-1 and J is TRBJ1-3; possible D gene TRBD1, 6 bases. Germline lookup yields CDR1 MNHNS and CDR2 SASEGT. This CDR3 is built from 16 residues.

The V and J genes are TRBV3-1 and TRBJ2-7, with TRBD1 matching over 10 bases. The CDR3 length is 14 residues. V lost 5 bases, J lost 6 bases, and 7 bases stayed unmatched. The germline V gene encodes CDR1 LGHDT and CDR2 YNNKEL (reference sequence). Written as DNA, the CDR3 is TGTGCCAGCAGCAGGGACAGGGGCTATAGCGAGCAGTACTTC. Its protein product is CASSRDRGYSEQYF.

This clonotype was recorded at least ten times. The V gene is TRBV20-1, the J gene TRBJ2-5; D unclear. CDR1 and CDR2 from the germline V gene are DFQATT and SNEGSKA (reference sequence). The V and J ends lost 2 bases and 5 bases respectively, with 3 bases between them. The CDR3 runs to 10 residues. In DNA form, the CDR3 reads TGCAGTGCTAGATTGGAGACCCAGTACTTC. This encodes CSARLETQYF.

In this sample, this clonotype turned up many times. V is TRBV5-8 and J is TRBJ2-3; D is unresolved. Per the germline V gene, CDR1 is SGHTS and CDR2 is YDEGEE. This CDR3 has 14 amino acids. Trimming pared 0 bases from V and 5 bases from J, leaving 10 bases between. CDR3 DNA: TGTGCCAGCAGCTTGGCTCTCGCTCAAGATACGCAGTATTTT. Translated: CASSLALAQDTQYF.

This clonotype showed up many times. The chain recombines TRBV2 with TRBJ2-5; no reliable D call. V dropped 4 bases and J dropped 6 bases, with 6 bases sitting between them. Per the germline V gene, CDR1 is SNHLY and CDR2 is FYNNEI. CDR3 length: 11 residues. The CDR3 loop is CASSASQTQYF. CDR3 bases: TGTGCCAGCAGTGCGTCCCAGACCCAGTACTTC. Complete variable domain (other parts from reference TRBV2 and TRBJ2-5): EPEVTQTPSHQVTQMGQEVILRCVPISNHLYFYWYRQILGQKVEFLVSFYNNEISEKSEIFDDQFSVERPDGSNFTLKIRSTKLEDSAMYFCASSASQTQYFGPGTRLLVL.

This clonotype was recorded at least ten times. This chain links TRBV5-1 with TRBJ2-1; 11 bases align to TRBD2. The CDR3 is 16 residues long. Germline V gene sequence: CDR1 SGHRS, CDR2 YFSETQ. Unmatched junction bases numbered 3, after V lost 4 bases and J lost 0 bases. The CDR3 DNA sequence: TGCGCCAGCAGCACTGGACTAGCGGGCTCCTACAATGAGCAGTTCTTC. Translated, it gives CASSTGLAGSYNEQFF.

In this sample, this clonotype turned up many times. V usage is TRBV12-3 or TRBV12-4 and J usage is TRBJ2-4; D is ambiguous. V lost 3 bases, J lost 1 base, and 7 bases lay in between. This CDR3 contains 14 residues. The CDR3 here is CASSFLAAKNIQYF. The CDR3 DNA sequence: TGTGCCAGCAGTTTTTTGGCGGCCAAAAACATTCAGTACTTC.

This clonotype was observed a handful of times. The chain combines TRBV28 with TRBJ2-1; 9 bases agree with TRBD2. The length of the CDR3 is 11 residues. The ends lost 8 bases at V and 12 bases at J; junction bases unmatched: 5. The germline gives CDR1 MDHEN, CDR2 SYDVKM. Here the CDR3 DNA reads TGTGCCAGCGGAGCGGGAGGAGGGCAGTTCTTC. As protein: CASGAGGGQFF.

This clonotype was seen many times. The chain carries TRBV3-1 and TRBJ1-4, with D tentatively TRBD1 (6 bases). The CDR3 is 17 residues long. Germline CDR1 reads LGHDT; CDR2 reads YNNKEL (reference sequence). Deletions cut 5 bases from V and 0 bases from J, with 16 bases between. Here the CDR3 reads CASSSWGPGATNEKLFF. The CDR3 bases are TGTGCCAGCAGCAGCTGGGGACCAGGGGCAACTAATGAAAAACTGTTTTTT. Using reference TRBV3-1 and TRBJ1-4 for the parts outside the CDR3, the full variable domain is DTAVSQTPKYLVTQMGNDKSIKCEQNLGHDTMYWYKQDSKKFLKIMFSYNNKELIINETVPNRFSPKSPDKAHLNLHINSLELGDSAVYFCASSSWGPGATNEKLFFGSGTQLSVL.

The chain combines TRBV12-3 or TRBV12-4 with TRBJ2-1; 13 bases are shared with TRBD2. The CDR3 is made up of 18 amino acids. The V gene end was trimmed by 7 bases and the J gene end by 3 bases; junction bases not matched to a gene: 12. This CDR3 reads CASIKGTSGDAIYNEQFF. Here the CDR3 DNA reads TGTGCCAGCATCAAAGGGACTAGCGGGGATGCTATCTACAATGAGCAGTTCTTC.

This clonotype has only a few counts. This chain joins TRBV9 and TRBJ2-1; tentatively, D is TRBD1 (6 bases). The CDR3 runs 14 residues. Germline V gene sequence: CDR1 SGDLS, CDR2 YYNGEE. V was shortened by 4 bases and J by 7 bases, with 15 bases between the two germline ends. The CDR3 reads CASSSGQPRNEQFF. In DNA form, the CDR3 reads TGTGCCAGCAGCTCCGGACAGCCACGAAATGAGCAGTTCTTC.

Many counts were recorded for this clonotype. This rearrangement joins TRBV29-1 to TRBJ2-5; 8 bases map to TRBD1. Looked up from germline, CDR1 is SQVTM and CDR2 is ANQGSEA. This CDR3 region has 13 residues. The junction had 8 bases not matched to a gene; V was cut back by 6 bases and J by 5 bases. DNA of the CDR3: TGCAGCGTCGGACAGGGAGGTGGTGAGACCCAGTACTTC. Protein sequence: CSVGQGGGETQYF.

This clonotype came up a few times. The chain is built from TRBV14 and TRBJ2-1; 13 nucleotides agree with TRBD2. The V segment lost 2 bases and the J segment 9 bases; nucleotides outside the gene matches: 7. Germline V lookup: CDR1 SGHDN, CDR2 FVKESK. CDR3 length: 16 amino acids. CDR3: CASSQYLGLAGAEQFF. DNA for the CDR3: TGTGCCAGCAGCCAATATCTAGGACTAGCGGGGGCTGAGCAGTTCTTC.

The V call is TRBV7-9, the J call TRBJ2-7, with D perhaps TRBD1 or TRBD2 (5 bases each). Between the trimmed V and J ends, which lost 5 bases and 6 bases, there was a span of 17 bases. Germline CDR1 is SEHNR and CDR2 is FQNEAQ (reference sequence). This CDR3 comprises 14 residues. The CDR3 bases are TGTGCCAGCAGCCCCCGGGACGGGGTATCCGAGCAGTACTTC. Translating it yields CASSPRDGVSEQYF.